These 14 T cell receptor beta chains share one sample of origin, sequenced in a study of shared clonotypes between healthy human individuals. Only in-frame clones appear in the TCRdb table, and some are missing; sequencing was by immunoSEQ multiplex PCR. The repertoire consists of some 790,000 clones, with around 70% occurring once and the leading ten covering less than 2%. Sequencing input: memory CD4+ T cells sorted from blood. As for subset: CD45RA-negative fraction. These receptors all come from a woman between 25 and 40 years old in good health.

The CDR3 coding sequence is TGTGCCAGCAGCTTATTGACTGTCCTCTCCTACGAGCAGTACTTC. As protein: CASSLLTVLSYEQYF. The chain uses TRBV7-2 and TRBJ2-7; no firm D call. This CDR3 comprises 15 residues. V lost 2 bases, J lost 0 bases, and 11 bases lay in between. Germline CDR1 and CDR2: SGHTA and FQGNSA. The full variable domain, with the rest looked up from reference TRBV7-2 and TRBJ2-7, is GAGVSQSPSNKVTEKGKDVELRCDPISGHTALYWYRQSLGQGLEFLIYFQGNSAPDKSGLPSDRFSAERTGGSVSTLTIQRTQQEDSAVYLCASSLLTVLSYEQYFGPGTRLTVT.

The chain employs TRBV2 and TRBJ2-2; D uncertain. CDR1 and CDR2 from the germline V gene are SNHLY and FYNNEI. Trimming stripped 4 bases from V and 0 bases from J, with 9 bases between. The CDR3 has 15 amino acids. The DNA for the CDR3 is TGTGCCAGCAGTGTTCCAGGCGCGAACACCGGGGAGCTGTTTTTT. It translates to CASSVPGANTGELFF.

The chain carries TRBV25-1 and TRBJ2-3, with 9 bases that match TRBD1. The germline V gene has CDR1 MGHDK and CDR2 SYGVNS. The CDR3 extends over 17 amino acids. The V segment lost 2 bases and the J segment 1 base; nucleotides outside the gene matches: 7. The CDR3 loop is CASSETGTGIRTDTQYF. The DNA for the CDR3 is TGTGCCAGCAGTGAAACCGGGACAGGGATTCGCACAGATACGCAGTATTTT.

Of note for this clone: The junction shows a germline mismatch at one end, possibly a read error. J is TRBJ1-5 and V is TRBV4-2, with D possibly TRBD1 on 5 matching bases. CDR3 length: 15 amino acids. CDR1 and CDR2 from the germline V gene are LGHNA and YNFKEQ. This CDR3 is CASSQDGTQYQPQHF. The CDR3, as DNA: TGTGCCAGCAGTCAAGATGGGACGCAATATCAGCCCCAGCATTTT.

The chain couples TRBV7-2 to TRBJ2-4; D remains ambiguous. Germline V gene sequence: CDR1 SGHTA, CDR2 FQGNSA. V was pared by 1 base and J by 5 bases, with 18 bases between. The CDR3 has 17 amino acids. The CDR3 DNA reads TGTGCCAGCAGCTTAGGCGCGTACGGGTTTAGCCAAAACATTCAGTACTTC. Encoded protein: CASSLGAYGFSQNIQYF.

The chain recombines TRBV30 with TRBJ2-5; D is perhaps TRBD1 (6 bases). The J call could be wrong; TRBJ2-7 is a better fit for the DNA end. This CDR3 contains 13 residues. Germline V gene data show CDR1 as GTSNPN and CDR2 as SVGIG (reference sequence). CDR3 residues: CAWSKSQGREQYF. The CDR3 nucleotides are TGTGCCTGGAGTAAATCACAGGGCCGCGAGCAGTACTTC.

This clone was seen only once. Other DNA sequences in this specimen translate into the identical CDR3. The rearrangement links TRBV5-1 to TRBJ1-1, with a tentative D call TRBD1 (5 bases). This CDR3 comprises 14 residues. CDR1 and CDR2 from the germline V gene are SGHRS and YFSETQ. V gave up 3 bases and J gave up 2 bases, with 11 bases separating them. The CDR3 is CASSYGAENTEAFF. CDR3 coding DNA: TGCGCCAGCAGCTACGGGGCCGAAAACACTGAAGCTTTCTTT.

CDR3 bases: TGCAGCGTTGACGAGATGACGATGAACACTGAAGCTTTCTTT. This encodes CSVDEMTMNTEAFF. The chain is built from TRBV29-1 and TRBJ1-1; no reliable D call. In germline, CDR1 is SQVTM, CDR2 ANQGSEA. This CDR3 region has 14 residues. V gave up 3 bases and J gave up 0 bases, with 11 bases separating them.

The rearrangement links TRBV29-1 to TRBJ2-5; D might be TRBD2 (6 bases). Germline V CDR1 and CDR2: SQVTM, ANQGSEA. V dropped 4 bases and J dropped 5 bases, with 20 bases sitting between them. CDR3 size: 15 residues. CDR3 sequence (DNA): TGCAGCGTTGGGAGGGAGCGCTGGAGGTTTGAGACCCAGTACTTC. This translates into CSVGRERWRFETQYF.

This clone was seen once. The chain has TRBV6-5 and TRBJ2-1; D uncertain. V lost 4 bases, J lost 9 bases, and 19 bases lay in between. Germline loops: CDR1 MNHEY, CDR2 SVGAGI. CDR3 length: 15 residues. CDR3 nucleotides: TGTGCCAGCAGTTCTATCTTTGGGCTAGATCTTGAGCAGTTCTTC. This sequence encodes CASSSIFGLDLEQFF.

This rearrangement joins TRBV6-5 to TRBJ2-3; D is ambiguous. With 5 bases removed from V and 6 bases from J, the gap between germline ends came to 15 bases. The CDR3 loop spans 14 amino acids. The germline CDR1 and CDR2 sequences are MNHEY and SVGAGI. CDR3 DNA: TGTGCCAGCAGTATGGATAAGGTTAGGGATACGCAGTATTTT. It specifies CASSMDKVRDTQYF.

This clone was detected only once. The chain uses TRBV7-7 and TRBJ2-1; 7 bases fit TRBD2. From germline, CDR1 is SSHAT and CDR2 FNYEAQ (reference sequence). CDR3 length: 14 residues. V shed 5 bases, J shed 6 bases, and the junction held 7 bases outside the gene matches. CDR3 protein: CASSPTRTSNEQFF. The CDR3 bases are TGTGCCAGCAGCCCAACCCGGACTAGCAATGAGCAGTTCTTC.

The CDR3 reads CASSLVPAAATQYF. DNA for the CDR3: TGTGCCAGCAGTCTAGTTCCGGCGGCGGCAACCCAGTACTTC. The V gene is TRBV28, the J gene TRBJ2-5; D gene ambiguous. This CDR3 is 14 amino acids long. Per the germline V gene, CDR1 is MDHEN and CDR2 is SYDVKM. The germline V and J ends were trimmed by 5 bases and 8 bases, with 18 bases remaining between them.

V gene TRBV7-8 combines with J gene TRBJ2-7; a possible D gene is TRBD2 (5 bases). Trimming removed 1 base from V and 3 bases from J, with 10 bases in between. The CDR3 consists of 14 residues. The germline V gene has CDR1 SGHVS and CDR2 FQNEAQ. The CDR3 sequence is CASSLGGDRYEQYF. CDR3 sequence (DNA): TGTGCCAGCAGCTTAGGGGGAGATCGCTACGAGCAGTACTTC. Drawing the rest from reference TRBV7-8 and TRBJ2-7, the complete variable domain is GAGVSQSPRYKVAKRGQDVALRCDPISGHVSLFWYQQALGQGPEFLTYFQNEAQLDKSGLPSDRFFAERPEGSVSTLKIQRTQQEDSAVYLCASSLGGDRYEQYFGPGTRLTVT.